The 25 T cell receptor beta chains below were found in one sample sequenced in a study of tumor-infiltrating lymphocytes in primary liver carcinoma. Making TCR beta cDNA involved around 500 ng total RNA and a constant-region primer. What produced the TCR beta libraries was three nested multiplex PCR rounds using slightly modified ARM-PCR. The first two PCR rounds used TRBV1-TRBV30 primers with a Cbeta primer, nine to ten cycles each. TCRdb independently ran MiXCR on the multiplex PCR reads; one entry per CDR3 protein. The table records 310,000 or so distinct CDR3 sequences, 65% of them present only once. Unsorted whole blood served as the source of blood RNA, and germline DNA was extracted as well. The sample consisted of peripheral blood. These receptor sequences come from a middle-aged man with primary liver carcinoma and hepatitis B virus infection.

To note about this clonotype: Relative to the germline gene, one junction end is altered; a read error may explain this. This chain uses TRBV6-2 or TRBV6-3 with TRBJ1-5; a possible D gene is TRBD1 (5 bases). This CDR3 has 13 residues. Germline values: CDR1 MNHEY, CDR2 SVGEGT. The CDR3 region has the DNA TGTGATAGCAGTTACGCAGGGCCTCAGCCCAAGCATTTT. This encodes CDSSYAGPQPKHF.

To note about this clonotype: Likely a read error: the CDR3 ends without its conserved phenylalanine or tryptophan. The CDR3 spells CASSYGRPGYEQYS. CDR3 in DNA: TGTGCCAGCAGTTACGGACGTCCCGGCTACGAGCAGTACTCC. This chain joins TRBV6-6 and TRBJ2-7, with no clear D. Germline V gene lookup returns CDR1 MNHNY and CDR2 SVGAGI (reference sequence). This CDR3 spans 14 amino acids. The germline V and J ends were trimmed by 2 bases and 3 bases, with 11 bases remaining between them.

Concerning this clonotype: An end of the junction differs from the germline gene, which may be a read error. The chain has TRBV6-2 or TRBV6-3 and TRBJ2-6; unclear D gene. Germline lookup yields CDR1 MNHEY and CDR2 SVGEGT. The CDR3 totals 13 residues. In nucleotides, the CDR3 is TGTGCCAGCAGGGCCCCTGGCGCCAACGTCCTGACTTTC. As protein: CASRAPGANVLTF.

This clonotype appeared many times. The chain couples TRBV28 to TRBJ2-4, with D hard to call. The CDR3 has 15 residues. Germline V gene data show CDR1 as MDHEN and CDR2 as SYDVKM. V lost 4 bases and J 0 bases, leaving 10 bases between the germline ends. CDR3 sequence (DNA): TGTGCCAGCAGTTCCCCAGCGACAGCCAAAAACATTCAGTACTTC. Translation: CASSSPATAKNIQYF.

This clonotype was observed a handful of times. This may be a read error, as it is one base from a much larger clone. J is TRBJ2-6 and V is TRBV6-1, with a possible D match to TRBD1 (6 bases). Trimming removed 4 bases at V and 3 bases at J, with 10 bases between. CDR1 and CDR2 (germline): MNHNS, SASEGT. This CDR3 has 15 residues. The CDR3 protein is CASSGRTVGANVLTF. In DNA, the CDR3 is TGTGCCAGCAGTGGACGGACAGTTGGGGCCAACGTCCTGACTTTC.

V usage is TRBV7-9 and J usage is TRBJ2-1, with unresolved D. The CDR3 length is 14 residues. CDR1 and CDR2 (germline): SEHNR, FQNEAQ (reference sequence). The V and J ends lost 5 bases and 5 bases respectively, with 13 bases between them. CDR3 in amino acids: CASSPIGGHNEQFF. The CDR3 DNA reads TGTGCCAGCAGCCCAATAGGCGGACACAATGAGCAGTTCTTC.

This clonotype appeared many times. The J gene is TRBJ2-1, the V gene TRBV4-3; D unresolved. CDR1 and CDR2 from the germline V gene are LGHNA and YSLEER. CDR3 length: 13 residues. Trimming shortened V by 0 bases and J by 11 bases, and 11 bases separated the two germline ends. The CDR3 is CASSQDQGLKQFF. CDR3 sequence (DNA): TGCGCCAGCAGCCAAGATCAAGGTTTGAAGCAGTTCTTC.

A few counts support this clonotype. This sequence may be a read error, since a much larger clone differs from it by one base. The chain carries TRBV29-1 and TRBJ1-2; unclear D gene. The CDR3 loop spans 14 amino acids. Germline lookup yields CDR1 SQVTM and CDR2 ANQGSEA. CDR3 bases: TGCAGCGTTGAAATCCCCGACGGTAACTATGACTACACCTTC. Encoded protein: CSVEIPDGNYDYTF. The whole variable domain, remainder taken from reference TRBV29-1 and TRBJ1-2, is SAVISQKPSRDICQRGTSLTIQCQVDSQVTMMFWYRQQPGQSLTLIATANQGSEATYESGFVIDKFPISRPNLTFSTLTVSNMSPEDSSIYLCSVEIPDGNYDYTFGSGTRLTVV.

As regards this clonotype: As the CDR3 is not closed by the conserved phenylalanine or tryptophan, this likely results from a read error. This rearrangement joins TRBV7-9 to TRBJ2-7; TRBD1 might be the D (5 bases). The CDR3 is made up of 14 amino acids. Germline CDR1 SEHNR, CDR2 FQNEAQ (reference sequence). Trimming left V 5 bases short and J 4 bases short, with 15 bases between. The CDR3 DNA is TGTGCCAGCAGCAAGACAGTGCACTCTTACGAGCAGTACTTA. Translation: CASSKTVHSYEQYL.

This clonotype was recorded many times. The genes are TRBV11-2 and TRBJ2-7, with unresolved D. Germline V gives CDR1 SGHAT, CDR2 FQNNGV. V lost 3 bases and J lost 2, with 8 bases in between. This CDR3 has 13 residues. The CDR3 protein is CASSFYSTYEQYF. For the CDR3, the DNA is TGTGCCAGCAGCTTTTACTCAACCTACGAGCAGTACTTC.

Worth noting for this clonotype: A much larger clone differs from this one at a single base, so this may be a read error. J is TRBJ1-6 and V is TRBV6-2 or TRBV6-3; no firm D call. The CDR3 is 14 amino acids. Germline CDR1 reads MNHEY; CDR2 reads SVGEGT. The V end lost 2 bases, the J end lost 7 bases, and 9 bases lay between the germline ends. The CDR3 protein is CASSYESMNSPLHF. The CDR3 DNA reads as TGTGCCAGCAGTTACGAGTCTATGAATTCACCCCTCCACTTT.

The chain employs TRBV11-1 and TRBJ2-2, with no clear D. CDR1 and CDR2 from the germline V gene are SGHAT and FQDESV (reference sequence). With 3 bases removed from V and 1 base from J, the gap between germline ends came to 9 bases. The CDR3 runs to 15 residues. DNA of the CDR3: TGTGCCAGCAGCTTTGTAGGGCTGAACACCGGGGAGCTGTTTTTT. Amino acid sequence: CASSFVGLNTGELFF.

This sequence joins TRBV29-1 and TRBJ2-7; D may be TRBD1 (5 bases). The germline V and J ends were trimmed by 0 bases and 6 bases, with 21 bases remaining between them. Germline V lookup: CDR1 SQVTM, CDR2 ANQGSEA. The CDR3 totals 16 residues. The CDR3 DNA sequence: TGCAGCGTTGAAGATATGTCGGACACCTCAGGTCTCGAGCAGTACTTC. Translating it yields CSVEDMSDTSGLEQYF.

In the case of this clonotype: At one of its ends the junction is not consistent with the germline gene, which may arise from a read error. The rearrangement joins TRBV6-5 to TRBJ2-6; D possibly corresponds to TRBD1 (5 bases). Germline CDR1 reads MNHEY; CDR2 reads SVGAGI. CDR3 size: 17 residues. Written as DNA, the CDR3 is TGTGCCAGTAGTTGCTCTCAGGGTTTATCTGGGGCCAACGTCCTGACTTTC. It is translated as CASSCSQGLSGANVLTF.

Worth noting for this clonotype: A clone one base away is much larger, so this may be a read error. This sequence joins TRBV6-1 and TRBJ2-7; 15 positions match TRBD2. The V gene end was trimmed by 5 bases and the J gene end by 5 bases; junction bases not matched to a gene: 7. Germline loops: CDR1 MNHNS, CDR2 SASEGT. The CDR3 consists of 16 residues. CDR3 region: CASSPRGLAGGDEQYF. Written as DNA, the CDR3 is TGTGCCAGCAGTCCCCGGGGACTAGCGGGAGGCGACGAGCAGTACTTC.

Regarding this clonotype: A much larger clonotype is one base distant, so this may be a read error. CDR3 in amino acids: CASSYLSEVKNIQYF. In DNA, the CDR3 is TGTGCCAGCAGTTACCTGAGCGAGGTCAAAAACATTCAGTACTTC. The chain couples TRBV6-5 to TRBJ2-4, with D hard to call. CDR1 MNHEY and CDR2 SVGAGI come from the germline V gene. Trimming pared 2 bases from V and 3 bases from J, leaving 11 bases between. The CDR3 length is 15 residues.

A note on this clonotype: A much larger clone is a single base away; this may be a read error. The gene calls are TRBV13 and TRBJ2-7; D gene uncertain. The V gene's germline CDR1 is PRHDT and CDR2 FYEKMQ (reference sequence). Trimming stripped 5 bases from V and 2 bases from J, with 13 bases between. The CDR3 is 14 residues long. CDR3 coding DNA: TGTGCCAGCAGCAAAGAATACCCCGCCTACGAGCAGTACTTC. It translates to CASSKEYPAYEQYF.

With respect to this clonotype: A much larger clone lies one base from this, so it may be a read error. The CDR3 coding sequence is TGTGTCTGGGAGCGGGAGACCCCAGATACGCAGTATTTT. This encodes CVWERETPDTQYF. The chain joins TRBV30 to TRBJ2-3; 8 bases are a match to TRBD2. Germline lookup yields CDR1 GTSNPN and CDR2 SVGIG (reference sequence). This CDR3 is 13 amino acids long.

In regard to this clonotype: Possible read error: a much larger clone is one base away. The rearrangement uses TRBV5-4 and TRBJ2-1; 10 bases align to TRBD2. The germline V gene has CDR1 SGHNT and CDR2 YYREEE (reference sequence). The trim removed 9 bases at V and 9 bases at J, leaving 9 bases unmatched. The CDR3 has 13 residues. In DNA form, the CDR3 reads TGTGCCAACAGTGAAGCGGGAGGGGGTGAGCAGTTCTTC. Translation gives CANSEAGGGEQFF.

This clonotype has only one observation. A single base separates this from a much larger clone, so it may be a read error. The chain has TRBV6-2 or TRBV6-3 and TRBJ2-5, with D perhaps matching TRBD1 or TRBD2 (6 bases each). Trimming removed 3 bases from V and 9 bases from J, with 20 bases in between. The CDR3 loop spans 15 amino acids. Germline V CDR1 and CDR2: MNHEY, SVGEGT. CDR3 nucleotide sequence: TGTGCCAGCAGTTATTTGGGAGCAGAGGGGGAGGCCCAGTACTTC. This codes for CASSYLGAEGEAQYF.

To note about this clonotype: A much bigger clone sits one base away, suggesting this may be a read error. The chain employs TRBV14 and TRBJ2-1; D gene uncertain. This CDR3 is built from 12 residues. CDR1 is SGHDN and CDR2 is FVKESK in the germline V gene. The CDR3 nucleotides are TGTGCCAGCGGCCAAGAGAGACAAGGGCAGTTCTTC. This gives the protein CASGQERQGQFF.

The V call is TRBV10-2, the J call TRBJ2-1, with 9 positions matching TRBD2. After removal of 11 bases from V and 6 bases from J, the junction contained 14 bases not matched to a gene. CDR1 is WSHSY, CDR2 SAAADI, per germline. The CDR3 runs 15 residues. The CDR3 sequence: CASSPSAGGSNEQFF. In DNA form, the CDR3 reads TGCGCCTCCTCGCCTTCAGCGGGAGGCAGCAATGAGCAGTTCTTC.

In its sample, this clonotype was seen a few times. This chain uses TRBV6-5 with TRBJ1-2, with D possibly TRBD1 on 6 matching bases. Germline lookup yields CDR1 MNHEY and CDR2 SVGAGI. This CDR3 has 14 amino acids. V was trimmed by 2 bases and J by 3 bases, leaving 10 bases between them. CDR3 bases: TGTGCCAGCAGTTACATGGACAGCTACTATGGCTACACCTTC. Amino acids: CASSYMDSYYGYTF.

Points on this clonotype: The junction shows a germline mismatch at one end, possibly a read error. This chain uses TRBV11-1 with TRBJ1-1, with D tentatively TRBD1 (5 bases). Germline V CDR1 and CDR2: SGHAT, FQDESV (reference sequence). The CDR3 is made up of 15 amino acids. The CDR3 here is CASSQGEEVHSEAFF. DNA of the CDR3: TGTGCCAGCAGCCAGGGCGAGGAGGTTCACTCTGAAGCTTTCTTC. Full variable domain (outside the CDR3, taken from reference TRBV11-1 and TRBJ1-1): EAEVAQSPRYKITEKSQAVAFWCDPISGHATLYWYRQILGQGPELLVQFQDESVVDDSQLPKDRFSAERLKGVDSTLKIQPAELGDSAMYLCASSQGEEVHSEAFFGQGTRLTVV.

This clonotype was found a few times. The chain's CDR3 is CAGSSSYNSPLHF. DNA of the CDR3: TGTGCCGGCAGCAGCTCCTATAATTCACCCCTCCACTTT. This sequence joins TRBV30 and TRBJ1-6; D ambiguous. CDR1 GTSNPN and CDR2 SVGIG come from the germline V gene (reference sequence). Deletions cut 8 bases from V and 0 bases from J, with 8 bases between. The CDR3 runs to 13 residues.